The next 32 T cell receptor beta chains were all read from a single sample in a study of CD8 T cells in ankylosing spondylitis (dated by TCRdb to about 2017). Library preparation used 5' RACE. The instrument was an Illumina HiSeq 2500. TCRdb ran its own pipeline on the public reads, namely fastp trimming at Q25 and MiXCR clone calling, and kept in-frame beta chains. Rows are unified per CDR3 protein, each entry keeping the most common DNA and genes. The sample table holds roughly 200,000 distinct CDR3 sequences, of which roughly 25% were seen once. 5% to 8% of the sample belongs to the ten largest clones. Sequencing input: blood, either unsorted or a sorted T cell fraction (not recorded which). Receptors were obtained from a male donor with ankylosing spondylitis or in good health (not recorded which).

Many counts were recorded for this clonotype. The chain uses TRBV5-1 and TRBJ2-7; TRBD1 agrees at 8 bases. CDR3 length equals 15 residues. Germline V CDR1 and CDR2: SGHRS, YFSETQ. The trim removed 1 base at V and 7 bases at J, leaving 10 bases unmatched. The CDR3 DNA reads TGCGCCAGCAGCTTGATCGGACAGGGTTTGAATGAGCAGTACTTC. The encoded protein is CASSLIGQGLNEQYF.

The chain is built from TRBV20-1 and TRBJ2-5; D gene uncertain. V was trimmed by 7 bases and J by 5 bases, leaving 11 bases between them. The CDR3 covers 11 residues. Germline assignment: CDR1 DFQATT and CDR2 SNEGSKA (reference sequence). CDR3 sequence reads: CSVRQSETQYF. The CDR3 DNA sequence: TGCAGTGTTAGGCAGTCGGAGACCCAGTACTTC.

This clonotype was recorded many times. The CDR3 reads CSADRGRRNSPLHF. In nucleotides, the CDR3 is TGCAGTGCTGACAGGGGGCGTAGGAATTCACCCCTCCACTTT. The V and J genes are TRBV20-1 and TRBJ1-6; 10 bases fit TRBD1. The CDR3 is 14 residues long. V trimming: 5 bases; J trimming: 7 bases; junction bases outside the gene matches: 5. CDR1 DFQATT and CDR2 SNEGSKA come from the germline V gene (reference sequence).

This clonotype was recorded a few times. The chain links TRBV7-2 to TRBJ2-7, with 7 bases lining up with TRBD2. Germline CDR1 is SGHTA and CDR2 is FQGNSA. The CDR3 loop spans 14 amino acids. Unmatched junction bases numbered 6, after V lost 0 bases and J lost 7 bases. CDR3 DNA sequence: TGTGCCAGCAGCTTAGCGGGAGGGTCGAGGGAGCAGTACTTC. Encoded protein: CASSLAGGSREQYF.

This clonotype appeared a few times. One junction end disagrees with the germline gene, perhaps due to a read error. V is TRBV29-1 and J is TRBJ2-3; TRBD2 aligns across 14 bases. The germline V gene has CDR1 SQVTM and CDR2 ANQGSEA. There are 14 residues in the CDR3. CDR3 nucleotides: TGCAGCGTTGTATCAATGGGACTAGCGGGAGAAACGGCCTTT. As protein: CSVVSMGLAGETAF.

This clonotype was detected ten times or more. This chain joins TRBV7-2 and TRBJ2-3; 8 bases are a match to TRBD1. The trim removed 4 bases at V and 5 bases at J, leaving 5 bases unmatched. CDR3 size: 14 residues. In germline, CDR1 is SGHTA, CDR2 FQGNSA. The CDR3 loop is CASSSRDRQDTQYF. Written as DNA, the CDR3 is TGTGCCAGCAGCTCCCGGGACAGGCAAGATACGCAGTATTTT.

J is TRBJ1-2 and V is TRBV6-5; TRBD1 is a possible D gene (5 bases). Germline loops: CDR1 MNHEY, CDR2 SVGAGI. The CDR3 has 13 amino acids. V was clipped by 2 bases and J by 4 bases, with 8 bases between them. CDR3 sequence (DNA): TGTGCCAGCAGTTACGATGGGACCTATGGCTACACCTTC. As protein: CASSYDGTYGYTF.

The CDR3 sequence: CAIRTGTYEQYF. The CDR3 nucleotides read TGTGCCATCAGAACCGGGACCTACGAGCAGTACTTC. The chain uses TRBV10-3 and TRBJ2-7, with D maybe TRBD2 (5 bases). CDR3 size: 12 residues. CDR1 and CDR2 from the germline V gene are ENHRY and SYGVKD. The germline V and J ends were trimmed by 6 bases and 2 bases, with 8 bases remaining between them.

The V gene is TRBV6-5, the J gene TRBJ1-1, with a possible D match to TRBD1 (5 bases). Germline lookup yields CDR1 MNHEY and CDR2 SVGAGI. This CDR3 comprises 12 residues. V was trimmed by 6 bases and J by 8 bases, leaving 13 bases between them. CDR3 in amino acids: CASSKGLLEAFF. The CDR3 nucleotides read TGTGCCAGCAGCAAGGGACTGTTAGAAGCTTTCTTT.

Note on this clonotype: Being one base from a much bigger clone, this may be a read error. The rearrangement uses TRBV6-2 or TRBV6-3 and TRBJ2-2; D gene unclear. This CDR3 has 12 residues. V dropped 3 bases and J dropped 3 bases, with 2 bases sitting between them. Germline-derived CDR1 and CDR2 are MNHEY and SVGEGT. The DNA for the CDR3 is TGTGCCAGCAGTTATGACACCGGGGAGCTGTTTTTT. Its translation: CASSYDTGELFF.

The CDR3 coding sequence is TGCAGTGCCAGTCACTCGAGTAACTATGGCTACACCTTC. Translation: CSASHSSNYGYTF. The chain has TRBV20-1 and TRBJ1-2; D gene unclear. This CDR3 contains 13 residues. Germline V CDR1 and CDR2: DFQATT, SNEGSKA (reference sequence). The V and J ends lost 6 bases and 1 base respectively, with 12 bases between them.

This clonotype was recorded a few times. The genes are TRBV20-1 and TRBJ2-3, with 12 nucleotides matching TRBD2. The trim removed 2 bases at V and 7 bases at J, leaving 4 bases unmatched. CDR1 DFQATT and CDR2 SNEGSKA come from the germline V gene (reference sequence). The CDR3 is 14 amino acids. Written as DNA, the CDR3 is TGCAGTGCTAGACCGGGACTAGCGGGTTATACGCAGTATTTT. Its protein is CSARPGLAGYTQYF.

The chain is built from TRBV10-3 and TRBJ2-1, with 14 nucleotides matching TRBD2. The CDR3 totals 18 residues. Germline V gene data show CDR1 as ENHRY and CDR2 as SYGVKD. V lost 5 bases, J lost 0 bases, and 6 bases stayed unmatched. The CDR3 region has the DNA TGTGCCATCAGTATGGGACTAGCGGGAGCGGGCTCCTACAATGAGCAGTTCTTC. Its translation is CAISMGLAGAGSYNEQFF.

This clonotype was recorded once. A much bigger clone sits one base away, suggesting this may be a read error. The chain has TRBV12-3 or TRBV12-4 and TRBJ2-7; 11 bases align to TRBD2. The CDR3 totals 15 residues. J was trimmed by 2 bases and V by 5 bases; bases with no gene match: 5. DNA for the CDR3: TGTGCCAGCAGTGCGTTACTAGCGGGGGCCTACGAGCAGTACTTC. Its protein product is CASSALLAGAYEQYF.

The chain is built from TRBV11-2 and TRBJ2-5; 13 bases agree with TRBD2. V shed 5 bases and J 4 bases; nucleotides not matched to a gene: 7. CDR3 size: 16 residues. The germline V gene encodes CDR1 SGHAT and CDR2 FQNNGV. CDR3: CASSPRTSGSLETQYF. The CDR3 DNA reads as TGTGCCAGCAGCCCTCGGACTAGCGGGAGCTTAGAGACCCAGTACTTC.

Comment on this clonotype: A single base separates this from a much larger clone, so it may be a read error. This chain uses TRBV12-3 or TRBV12-4 with TRBJ1-5; a possible D gene is TRBD1 (5 bases). The CDR3 sequence is 13 residues long. V lost 6 bases and J 9 bases, leaving 15 bases between the germline ends. CDR3: CASSPEGYRPQHF. CDR3 bases: TGTGCCAGCAGCCCGGAGGGGTATCGGCCCCAGCATTTT.

The V and J genes are TRBV20-1 and TRBJ2-1; the match to TRBD2 covers 9 bases. V was pared by 4 bases and J by 8 bases, with 9 bases of the junction left unmatched. The germline gives CDR1 DFQATT, CDR2 SNEGSKA (reference sequence). The CDR3 runs 14 residues. CDR3 nucleotide sequence: TGCAGTGCTATAACTAGCGGGCTGTGGCATGAGCAGTTCTTC. Translation: CSAITSGLWHEQFF.

This clonotype was observed a few times. The chain is built from TRBV20-1 and TRBJ1-1; 7 nucleotides align to TRBD1. The V gene end was trimmed by 4 bases and the J gene end by 5 bases; junction bases not matched to a gene: 4. The CDR3 spans 12 residues. The germline CDR1 and CDR2 sequences are DFQATT and SNEGSKA (reference sequence). DNA for the CDR3: TGCAGTGCTAACCGGGACAGTACTGAAGCTTTCTTT. This encodes CSANRDSTEAFF.

Many counts were recorded for this clonotype. V gene TRBV5-1 combines with J gene TRBJ2-3; D possibly uses TRBD1 or TRBD2 (5 bases each). This CDR3 spans 14 amino acids. Trimming cost V 4 bases and J 5 bases, with 14 bases left between them. Germline loops: CDR1 SGHRS, CDR2 YFSETQ. The CDR3 DNA reads TGCGCCAGCAGCCAAGCCGGGACGGGAGATACGCAGTATTTT. This sequence encodes CASSQAGTGDTQYF.

This chain uses TRBV11-2 with TRBJ2-7, with 11 positions matching TRBD2. V lost 6 bases and J lost 1; bases outside the gene matches: 14. This CDR3 spans 18 amino acids. Germline CDR1 and CDR2: SGHAT and FQNNGV. The CDR3 here is CASSSGTSGRRWSYEQYF. The CDR3, as DNA: TGTGCCAGCAGTTCCGGGACTAGCGGCAGGAGGTGGTCCTACGAGCAGTACTTC.

The J gene is TRBJ1-2, the V gene TRBV20-1; TRBD1 is a possible D gene (6 bases). Per the germline V gene, CDR1 is DFQATT and CDR2 is SNEGSKA (reference sequence). The CDR3 has 13 residues. Trimming shortened V by 5 bases and J by 4 bases, and 14 bases separated the two germline ends. The CDR3 region is CSAYRTDSYGYTF. The CDR3 DNA is TGCAGTGCTTACCGGACAGACTCCTATGGCTACACCTTC.

This chain joins TRBV9 and TRBJ2-2, with 7 nucleotides matching TRBD1. The CDR3 is 15 residues long. Germline V gene sequence: CDR1 SGDLS, CDR2 YYNGEE. The ends lost 2 bases at V and 10 bases at J; junction bases unmatched: 11. CDR3: CASSVETGRSEELFF. The CDR3 DNA is TGTGCCAGCAGCGTCGAGACAGGGAGATCTGAGGAGCTGTTTTTT.

This clonotype was recorded at least ten times. The chain combines TRBV4-1 with TRBJ2-2; D call uncertain. This CDR3 has 14 residues. The V end lost 5 bases, the J end lost 4 bases, and 11 bases lay between the germline ends. Germline V lookup: CDR1 MGHRA, CDR2 YSYEKL. CDR3 nucleotides: TGCGCCAGCAGCTCCGCTAGTGGCACCGGGGAGCTGTTTTTT. Residues: CASSSASGTGELFF.

As to this clonotype: A much larger clone differs by one base, so this may be a read error. The chain carries TRBV15 and TRBJ2-1; 7 bases line up with TRBD2. Germline loops: CDR1 LNHNV, CDR2 YYDKDF (reference sequence). This CDR3 has 17 residues. In nucleotides, the CDR3 is TGTGCCTCCAGCAGAGTTGGGGCTAGCGGACGTACAAATGAGCAGTTCTTC. Translated, it gives CASSRVGASGRTNEQFF.

This clonotype was observed a handful of times. The DNA for the CDR3 is TGTGCCAGTAGTCGACGGGAGGGAGTCAACAATGAGCAGTTCTTC. This codes for CASSRREGVNNEQFF. This chain joins TRBV19 and TRBJ2-1; the match to TRBD2 covers 8 bases. The CDR3 covers 15 residues. Germline lookup yields CDR1 LNHDA and CDR2 SQIVND (reference sequence). Losses at the gene ends were 5 bases for V and 5 bases for J; bases not matched to a gene: 8.

This clonotype appeared a few times. This rearrangement joins TRBV20-1 to TRBJ2-7, with 7 bases fitting TRBD1. The V gene end was trimmed by 0 bases and the J gene end by 8 bases; junction bases not matched to a gene: 7. The germline CDR1 and CDR2 sequences are DFQATT and SNEGSKA (reference sequence). The CDR3 contains 13 residues. The CDR3 DNA reads TGCAGTGCTAGAGACCCGGGACAGCCCCAGCAGTACTTC. This gives the protein CSARDPGQPQQYF.

This clonotype occurred many times. V usage is TRBV5-1 and J usage is TRBJ2-2, with 7 bases fitting TRBD1. Germline CDR1 SGHRS, CDR2 YFSETQ. This CDR3 region has 14 residues. V was clipped by 5 bases and J by 2 bases; unmatched bases: 3. CDR3 sequence (DNA): TGCGCCAGCAGTGGGACAGTTAACACCGGGGAGCTGTTTTTT. It codes for CASSGTVNTGELFF.

This clonotype was observed at least ten times. The chain has TRBV5-5 and TRBJ2-7; TRBD1 matches 7 bases. Unmatched junction bases numbered 8, after V lost 4 bases and J lost 4 bases. Germline assignment: CDR1 SGHKS and CDR2 YYEKEE (reference sequence). This CDR3 region has 14 residues. CDR3 loop: CASSPGTVGYEQYF. The CDR3 DNA follows: TGTGCCAGCAGCCCCGGGACAGTGGGATACGAGCAGTACTTC.

This clonotype was detected many times. The chain is built from TRBV10-2 and TRBJ1-4; D ambiguous. This CDR3 is built from 14 residues. Germline CDR1 and CDR2: WSHSY and SAAADI. V lost 11 bases and J lost 2, with 15 bases in between. DNA of the CDR3: TGCGCCGCCGGCGCCTCAGCTACTAATGAAAAACTGTTTTTT. Translating gives CAAGASATNEKLFF.

This clonotype was recorded many times. V usage is TRBV20-1 and J usage is TRBJ2-1, with 8 bases matching TRBD2. The V gene's germline CDR1 is DFQATT and CDR2 SNEGSKA (reference sequence). CDR3 length equals 18 residues. V shed 2 bases, J shed 5 bases, and the junction held 17 bases outside the gene matches. CDR3 bases: TGCAGTGCTAGATCAAACTCCCAGATGGTTAGCGGGGACAATGAGCAGTTCTTC. Amino acids: CSARSNSQMVSGDNEQFF.

This chain joins TRBV20-1 and TRBJ2-1; 7 bases map to TRBD2. The CDR3 is made up of 17 amino acids. CDR1 DFQATT and CDR2 SNEGSKA come from the germline V gene (reference sequence). The junction had 17 bases not matched to a gene; V was cut back by 6 bases and J by 3 bases. The CDR3, as DNA: TGCAGTGCCAGCGGTCCCTATGCGGGAGTTAGCTACAATGAGCAGTTCTTC. This sequence encodes CSASGPYAGVSYNEQFF.

This clonotype was recorded many times. V gene TRBV5-1 combines with J gene TRBJ2-1; no reliable D call. The CDR3 sequence is 16 residues long. V was trimmed by 0 bases and J by 8 bases, leaving 18 bases between them. Germline V gene data show CDR1 as SGHRS and CDR2 as YFSETQ. The chain's CDR3 is CASSLGPGGNWDEQFF. The CDR3 DNA is TGCGCCAGCAGCTTGGGACCCGGTGGAAACTGGGATGAGCAGTTCTTC.